The source of this TCR beta chain is a study of blood T cell repertoires in COVID-19. Germline values: CDR1 MDHEN, CDR2 SYDVKM. Germline trimming cut 7 bases from V and 0 bases from J; bases unmatched to any gene: 10. The CDR3 consists of 16 residues. This clone was observed many times. Per the original data handling: Reference gene primer amplification yielded estimated nucleated cell counts. TCRdb's copy holds only in-frame clones and misses some; the assay was immunoSEQ multiplex PCR. The DNA gave D and trimming, while V, J and clone size come from that table. The table lists about 200,000 clones, around 81% of them singletons. Grouping used clinical history reported by participants in a survey and questionnaire. Symptom resolution, clearance, or two negative PCRs marked donors in Cohort 3 as recovered.

Sequenced material: PBMCs or T cells enriched from blood (not recorded which). This clonotype was sampled from a man aged 40-49 years who had recovered from COVID-19. The chain is built from TRBV28 and TRBJ2-3, with TRBD2 matching over 7 bases. CDR3 in DNA: TGTGCCAGCAAAGTGCCGGGGCGGGGGAGCACAGATACGCAGTATTTT. This translates into CASKVPGRGSTDTQYF.